This is a list of T cell receptor beta chains from one sample in a study of T cells expressing NK-cell markers. TCRdb reanalyzed the 5' RACE reads, giving one entry per CDR3 protein sequence and no DNA. This sample's table reports 500,000 to 700,000 distinct CDR3 sequences. The sample was blood T cells: a sorted CD56 or NKG2C T cell subset, CD4+ or CD8+ T cells, or bulk PBMC T cells (not recorded which). The origin of the receptors is a man aged 18-30 years in good health. Each CDR3 is given with its conserved first and last residue.

CDR3	length	J	V
CASSESLESTDTQYF	15	TRBJ2-3	TRBV6-1
CSARGPSNQPQHF	13	TRBJ1-5	TRBV20-1
CSAVDQTGAAQPQHF	15	TRBJ1-5	TRBV20-1
CASSTRTSGRTETQYF	16	TRBJ2-5	TRBV7-9
CASSPGFAAPYEQYF	15	TRBJ2-7	TRBV6-1
CASRSTAGRVTDTQYF	16	TRBJ2-3	TRBV5-1
CASSSPAAGVLNEQFF	16	TRBJ2-1	TRBV19
CASSPLGTVGTDTQYF	16	TRBJ2-3	TRBV11-2
CAISGLAASYNEQFF	15	TRBJ2-1	TRBV10-3
CAWSRDRGNQPQHF	14	TRBJ1-5	TRBV30
CASSYGVDTEAFF	13	TRBJ1-1	TRBV6-5
CASSLNVVREQFF	13	TRBJ2-1	TRBV11-1
CASSPGGYRGETQYF	15	TRBJ2-5	TRBV6-2/TRBV6-3
CASSDASGYPDTQYF	15	TRBJ2-3	TRBV2
CASSPPLAGTQYF	13	TRBJ2-7	TRBV7-2
CASSEGRVAGDRPDTQYF	18	TRBJ2-3	TRBV9
CSALDDNFSYNEQFF	15	TRBJ2-1	TRBV20-1
CASSQDLGGFTFF	13	TRBJ1-4	TRBV4-1
CATLGTAWGGELFF	14	TRBJ2-2	TRBV6-1
CASSLEGGSLSTDTQYF	17	TRBJ2-3	TRBV27
CASSPIEASGGYNEQFF	17	TRBJ2-1	TRBV19
CASSLEGRLYLDEQYF	16	TRBJ2-7	TRBV7-2
CSARRNTHGITDTQYF	16	TRBJ2-3	TRBV20-1
CASSLVPDRGHEQFF	15	TRBJ2-1	TRBV7-8
CSARLTLGARGGVDEQYF	18	TRBJ2-7	TRBV20-1
CASSSGGEGYGYTF	14	TRBJ1-2	TRBV5-1
CASSALSGTGDEKLFF	16	TRBJ1-4	TRBV10-1
CASSLLAGPAYEQYF	15	TRBJ2-7	TRBV7-3
CATKAGTGWLSNQPQHF	17	TRBJ1-5	TRBV28
CASRPTIAASYNEQFF	16	TRBJ2-1	TRBV6-2/TRBV6-3
CASSYRTGRAFF	12	TRBJ1-1	TRBV6-2/TRBV6-3
CASSHLGLAKETQYF	15	TRBJ2-5	TRBV14
CASVWTNTDTQYF	13	TRBJ2-3	TRBV10-2
CSARQELPVHEQYF	14	TRBJ2-7	TRBV20-1
CASSLRAGRTEAFF	14	TRBJ1-1	TRBV4-2
CASSSLAAYNEQFF	14	TRBJ2-1	TRBV11-2
CAIKVTAGPGYEQYF	15	TRBJ2-7	TRBV10-3
CATSDPDGLAGELEQFF	17	TRBJ2-1	TRBV24-1
CASALLLGPPQHF	13	TRBJ1-5	TRBV6-6
CASSSTTLITSTDTQYF	17	TRBJ2-3	TRBV5-1
CSVEDRGREETQYF	14	TRBJ2-5	TRBV29-1
CASGLVGPGELFF	13	TRBJ2-2	TRBV12-5
CAIGVGDSPLHF	12	TRBJ1-6	TRBV12-3/TRBV12-4
CSARDRPRMIMNEQFF	16	TRBJ2-1	TRBV20-1
CASSGRRYGYTF	12	TRBJ1-2	TRBV25-1
CASSLEVTSGRAHEQYF	17	TRBJ2-7	TRBV11-2
CASSLAGNSGRAHEQYF	17	TRBJ2-7	TRBV5-1
CASRLGALANEQFF	14	TRBJ2-1	TRBV5-1